Below are 27 T cell receptor beta chains sequenced from a single sample in a study of spatial heterogeneity in lung cancer. Noted time point: blood at routine non-recurrence follow-up after resection. In TCRdb, the 5' RACE reads were re-called with MiXCR into one record per CDR3 protein. The repertoire consists of approximately 30,000 distinct CDR3 sequences, with 8.5% to 12% occurring once and the leading ten covering approximately 30%. This sample comprised PBMCs, obtained at follow-up. Receptor source: a female donor with early-stage non-small cell lung cancer.

Here the CDR3 DNA reads TGCAGCGCCGAACCCAACACCGGGGAGCTGTTTTTT. The encoded protein is CSAEPNTGELFF. The J gene is TRBJ2-2, the V gene TRBV29-1; D unclear. The CDR3 has 12 residues. Germline CDR1 reads SQVTM; CDR2 reads ANQGSEA. The V and J ends lost 7 bases and 2 bases respectively, with 8 bases between them.

The sample holds many counts of this clonotype. The chain couples TRBV18 to TRBJ2-5; D not resolved. Germline assignment: CDR1 KGHSH and CDR2 LQKENI. V was pared by 2 bases and J by 2 bases, with 6 bases between. The CDR3 contains 13 residues. The CDR3 DNA reads TGTGCCAGCTCACCAGGGGAACAAGAGACCCAGTACTTC. Translating it yields CASSPGEQETQYF.

This clonotype occurred many times. This sequence joins TRBV10-3 and TRBJ1-6; no definite D call. This CDR3 has 12 residues. V lost 8 bases and J lost 5, with 7 bases in between. Germline V gene lookup returns CDR1 ENHRY and CDR2 SYGVKD. The CDR3, as DNA: TGTGCCATCCGGGCCAATAATTCACCCCTCCACTTT. Translating it yields CAIRANNSPLHF.

This sequence joins TRBV20-1 and TRBJ2-1, with D possibly being TRBD1 (6 bases). The CDR3 covers 12 residues. Germline V gene data show CDR1 as DFQATT and CDR2 as SNEGSKA (reference sequence). Deletions cut 6 bases from V and 6 bases from J, with 12 bases between. Here the CDR3 DNA reads TGCAGTGCCACACAACAGGGCAATGAGCAGTTCTTC. Translating it yields CSATQQGNEQFF.

The chain links TRBV7-2 to TRBJ2-3, with D unclear. The V end lost 1 base, the J end lost 7 bases, and 18 bases lay between the germline ends. This CDR3 contains 16 residues. In germline, CDR1 is SGHTA, CDR2 FQGNSA. The CDR3 coding sequence is TGTGCCAGCAGCTTAGGAGAGCTCCCATATACACATACGCAGTATTTT. Protein sequence: CASSLGELPYTHTQYF.

The chain employs TRBV5-1 and TRBJ2-1; D tentatively reads TRBD1 or TRBD2 (6 bases each). The germline V gene encodes CDR1 SGHRS and CDR2 YFSETQ. The V end lost 0 bases, the J end lost 6 bases, and 16 bases lay between the germline ends. This CDR3 is built from 16 residues. The CDR3 reads CASSLGPGGGRNEQFF. As DNA, the CDR3 is TGCGCCAGCAGCTTGGGACCCGGGGGCGGTCGCAATGAGCAGTTCTTC.

J is TRBJ2-3 and V is TRBV7-2, with 8 bases lining up with TRBD2. Germline CDR1 and CDR2: SGHTA and FQGNSA. V was pared by 0 bases and J by 0 bases, with 8 bases of the junction left unmatched. CDR3 length: 18 amino acids. The CDR3, as DNA: TGTGCCAGCAGCTTAGCGCGTGGGGCTAGCGGGAGCACAGATACGCAGTATTTT. Translation gives CASSLARGASGSTDTQYF.

This clonotype was detected ten times or more. This chain connects TRBV7-9 to TRBJ1-1; D is ambiguous. Per germline, CDR1 SEHNR and CDR2 FQNEAQ (reference sequence). The CDR3 has 13 amino acids. Trimming removed 5 bases from V and 1 base from J, with 8 bases in between. The CDR3 loop is CASSPGPNTEAFF. The CDR3 DNA reads TGTGCCAGCAGCCCCGGGCCGAACACTGAAGCTTTCTTT.

The chain combines TRBV7-8 with TRBJ1-1; TRBD1 matches 11 bases. This CDR3 is 15 amino acids long. V trimming: 1 base; J trimming: 6 bases; junction bases outside the gene matches: 4. Germline V lookup: CDR1 SGHVS, CDR2 FQNEAQ. The CDR3 loop is CASSLGGTGGSEAFF. CDR3 coding DNA: TGTGCCAGCAGCTTAGGAGGGACAGGGGGTTCTGAAGCTTTCTTT. Filled out from reference TRBV7-8 and TRBJ1-1, the complete variable domain reads GAGVSQSPRYKVAKRGQDVALRCDPISGHVSLFWYQQALGQGPEFLTYFQNEAQLDKSGLPSDRFFAERPEGSVSTLKIQRTQQEDSAVYLCASSLGGTGGSEAFFGQGTRLTVV.

V usage is TRBV14 and J usage is TRBJ2-5; 7 positions agree with TRBD2. V shed 5 bases, J shed 9 bases, and the junction held 18 bases outside the gene matches. Per germline, CDR1 SGHDN and CDR2 FVKESK. There are 16 residues in the CDR3. The CDR3 region has the DNA TGTGCCAGCAGCTCGTCCAGCGGGGCCTCCCGGGGGGCCCAGTACTTC. Translation: CASSSSSGASRGAQYF.

This clonotype was counted many times. The chain uses TRBV5-1 and TRBJ2-1; maybe TRBD2 (5 bases). V was clipped by 0 bases and J by 15 bases, with 16 bases between them. Per germline, CDR1 SGHRS and CDR2 YFSETQ. The CDR3 extends over 13 amino acids. CDR3 DNA: TGCGCCAGCAGCTTGGGTGACTATACGGCTCTGTTCTTC. Translated, it gives CASSLGDYTALFF.

This clonotype was seen many times. V is TRBV29-1 and J is TRBJ2-1, with 10 bases lining up with TRBD2. J lost 4 bases, V lost 3 bases, and 9 bases had no gene match. Germline V gene data show CDR1 as SQVTM and CDR2 as ANQGSEA. The CDR3 consists of 16 residues. CDR3 in DNA: TGCAGCGTTGAGACTAGCGGGCGGCACCCGTACAATGAGCAGTTCTTC. Amino acids: CSVETSGRHPYNEQFF.

This chain joins TRBV5-1 and TRBJ1-1, with a possible D match to TRBD1 (5 bases). Germline V gene lookup returns CDR1 SGHRS and CDR2 YFSETQ. V was shortened by 3 bases and J by 2 bases, with 14 bases between the two germline ends. There are 15 residues in the CDR3. The CDR3 spells CASSWDPGANTEAFF. CDR3 DNA sequence: TGCGCCAGCAGCTGGGACCCCGGGGCCAACACTGAAGCTTTCTTT.

The chain combines TRBV29-1 with TRBJ2-2, with D uncertain. Looked up from germline, CDR1 is SQVTM and CDR2 is ANQGSEA. V shed 4 bases and J shed 1 base, with 4 bases lying between them. The CDR3 extends over 12 amino acids. The CDR3 loop is CSVVENTGELFF. The CDR3 coding sequence is TGCAGCGTTGTGGAGAACACCGGGGAGCTGTTTTTT.

This clonotype was counted ten times or more. The J gene is TRBJ2-2, the V gene TRBV19; no clear D. This CDR3 is 14 amino acids long. Trimming shortened V by 5 bases and J by 5 bases, and 12 bases separated the two germline ends. Germline CDR1 reads LNHDA; CDR2 reads SQIVND (reference sequence). The CDR3 DNA reads as TGTGCCAGTAGTTGGAATTTCGTTACCGGGGAGCTGTTTTTT. Amino acids: CASSWNFVTGELFF.

The chain couples TRBV5-1 to TRBJ1-4, with a weak D call TRBD1 (6 bases). V was cut by 2 bases and J by 6 bases, with 11 bases left in between. In germline, CDR1 is SGHRS, CDR2 YFSETQ. This CDR3 has 14 residues. CDR3 region: CASSFGGADEKLFF. The CDR3 DNA follows: TGCGCCAGCAGCTTCGGGGGGGCGGATGAAAAACTGTTTTTT.

This clonotype was detected a few times. J is TRBJ2-3 and V is TRBV20-1; TRBD2 matches 12 bases. The CDR3 extends over 14 amino acids. V gave up 6 bases and J gave up 8 bases; unmatched junction bases: 9. The germline V gene has CDR1 DFQATT and CDR2 SNEGSKA (reference sequence). DNA for the CDR3: TGCAGTGCCGCTAGCGGGGGGGCCTTAGGTACGCAGTATTTT. Translation: CSAASGGALGTQYF.

Ten or more counts support this clonotype. V and J are TRBV28 and TRBJ1-2, with D maybe TRBD1 (5 bases). V shed 8 bases and J shed 8 bases, with 21 bases lying between them. This CDR3 contains 14 residues. CDR1 and CDR2 (germline): MDHEN, SYDVKM. The CDR3 nucleotides read TGTGCCAGCCTTTCCGGGACGGCCTCCTACGGCTACACCTTC. Its translation is CASLSGTASYGYTF.

This clonotype was counted only a few times. The chain recombines TRBV7-2 with TRBJ2-5; a weak D match, TRBD2 (5 bases). V gave up 5 bases and J gave up 4 bases, with 14 bases separating them. The germline V gene encodes CDR1 SGHTA and CDR2 FQGNSA. The CDR3 extends over 14 amino acids. CDR3 amino acids: CASSRPGKGETQYF. In DNA form, the CDR3 reads TGTGCCAGCAGCCGACCGGGAAAGGGAGAGACCCAGTACTTC. The full variable domain, in which reference TRBV7-2 and TRBJ2-5 provide the parts outside the CDR3, is GAGVSQSPSNKVTEKGKDVELRCDPISGHTALYWYRQSLGQGLEFLIYFQGNSAPDKSGLPSDRFSAERTGGSVSTLTIQRTQQEDSAVYLCASSRPGKGETQYFGPGTRLLVL.

The sample holds many counts of this clonotype. CDR3 region: CSVWRGRTEAFF. CDR3 DNA: TGCAGCGTTTGGAGGGGGAGGACTGAAGCTTTCTTT. V and J are TRBV29-1 and TRBJ1-1; D possibly corresponds to TRBD1 (6 bases). This CDR3 is built from 12 residues. CDR1 is SQVTM, CDR2 ANQGSEA, per germline. Trimming left V 5 bases short and J 5 bases short, with 12 bases between.

This clonotype occurred a few times. V and J are TRBV7-8 and TRBJ2-5; TRBD2 aligns across 10 bases. The V gene's germline CDR1 is SGHVS and CDR2 FQNEAQ. J was trimmed by 0 bases and V by 2 bases; bases with no gene match: 3. The CDR3 length is 16 residues. Here the CDR3 DNA reads TGTGCCAGCAGCTTACTAGCGGGGGATTACCAAGAGACCCAGTACTTC. Its translation: CASSLLAGDYQETQYF.

This clonotype was counted many times. J is TRBJ2-2 and V is TRBV4-3; 12 positions agree with TRBD2. CDR1 and CDR2 from the germline V gene are LGHNA and YSLEER. V was clipped by 1 base and J by 4 bases; unmatched bases: 4. CDR3 length: 17 residues. The CDR3 DNA is TGCGCCAGCAGCCAAGGGACTAGCGGGGTTGCCACCGGGGAGCTGTTTTTT. Translating gives CASSQGTSGVATGELFF.

This clonotype was counted at least ten times. The chain is built from TRBV29-1 and TRBJ1-4; possible D gene TRBD1, 5 bases. The CDR3 is 12 residues long. V lost 5 bases to trimming and J lost 7 bases, with 11 bases between them. Germline loops: CDR1 SQVTM, CDR2 ANQGSEA. The CDR3 spells CSVLQGGEKLFF. The CDR3 coding sequence is TGCAGCGTTTTGCAGGGAGGTGAAAAACTGTTTTTT.

This clonotype has ten or more counts. This chain links TRBV20-1 with TRBJ1-1; D remains unclear. The length of the CDR3 is 13 residues. Germline V gene data show CDR1 as DFQATT and CDR2 as SNEGSKA (reference sequence). The V and J ends lost 4 bases and 4 bases respectively, with 13 bases between them. CDR3 in amino acids: CSAIAFMGTEAFF. DNA of the CDR3: TGCAGTGCTATTGCTTTTATGGGCACTGAAGCTTTCTTT.

The chain employs TRBV29-1 and TRBJ1-1, with D unclear. The CDR3 has 14 residues. V was trimmed by 3 bases and J by 0 bases, leaving 11 bases between them. Germline V gives CDR1 SQVTM, CDR2 ANQGSEA. The CDR3 loop is CSVDVTNMNTEAFF. CDR3 nucleotides: TGCAGCGTTGACGTAACAAACATGAACACTGAAGCTTTCTTT.

By frequency in the sample, this clonotype is medium-sized (0.01 to 0.1%). V and J are TRBV24-1 and TRBJ2-2; D remains ambiguous. The germline V gene has CDR1 KGHDR and CDR2 SFDVKD. The CDR3 totals 14 residues. Trimming removed 4 bases at V and 4 bases at J, with 9 bases between. The CDR3 nucleotides read TGTGCCACCAGTGACGCCTGGATCACCGGGGAGCTGTTTTTT. It yields the protein CATSDAWITGELFF.

In this sample, this clonotype turned up many times. This rearrangement joins TRBV12-3 or TRBV12-4 to TRBJ2-2; D remains unclear. V was trimmed by 2 bases and J by 6 bases, leaving 4 bases between them. CDR3 length equals 12 residues. The DNA for the CDR3 is TGTGCCAGCAGTTTAAAGGCCGGGGAGCTGTTTTTT. Its translation: CASSLKAGELFF.